The clone carrying this T cell receptor beta chain has a count of ten or more. The antigen remains undetermined. These data are taken from a study of molecular identifiers for immune sequencing clone quantification. Study at large: Replicates split RNA from around 18,000 or 91,000 naive CD8 cells five ways, and the researchers sequenced four portions.

Study outcomes and limitations: In naive cells, clones above 20 RNA copies held under 1% of molecules, whereas in effector cells they held over 99%.

The V and J ends lost 3 bases and 2 bases, in that order; junction bases with no gene match: 8. The germline CDR1 and CDR2 sequences are MNHEY and SVGEGT. The CDR3 length is 16 residues. For bulk TCR libraries, previously described methods and listed TCR primers were used. TCRdb re-derived calls from the PCR reads in MiXCR, one entry per CDR3 protein. Among some 580,000 distinct CDR3 sequences, around 25% were seen once, and the ten largest hold about 0.81%. The J gene is TRBJ2-3, the V gene TRBV6-2 or TRBV6-3; 7 bases match TRBD2. This clonotype was sampled from a human donor in good health. Some libraries in this study had Jurkat cell RNA spiked in. The sample was naive CD8+ T cells from blood, with Jurkat cell RNA spiked in. The sample's subset: FACS-sorted CD8+CD4-CCR7+CD45RA+ naive T cells. The CDR3 coding sequence is TGTGCCAGCAGTTATGGGCTAGCGGACACCACAGATACGCAGTATTTT. Translation gives CASSYGLADTTDTQYF.